This T cell receptor beta chain is from a study of shared clonotypes between healthy human individuals. Findings and limits, study-wide: Sharing across four donors was highest in naive CD4 (approximately 5%) and lowest in memory CD8 (approximately 0.4%). Clonotype sharing among donors likely depends on sequencing depth.

In the case of this clone: Its target is unknown.

Method: immunoSEQ multiplex PCR; TCRdb's copy keeps in-frame clones and lacks some. The sample includes approximately 95,000 clones, under 70% seen only once; the top ten take roughly 43%. Germline loops: CDR1 DFQATT, CDR2 SNEGSKA (reference sequence). Trimming removed 7 bases at V and 1 base at J, with 7 bases between. CDR3 length: 11 residues. The sequencing input was memory CD8+ T cells sorted from blood. Subset specified: CD45RO+ cells pooled with CCR7-negative TemRA cells. V usage is TRBV20-1 and J usage is TRBJ1-1, with no clear D. This sequence was found in a man between 25 and 39 years old in good health. The CDR3 here is CSGGGNTEAFF. The CDR3 bases are TGCAGTGGGGGTGGGAACACTGAAGCTTTCTTT.